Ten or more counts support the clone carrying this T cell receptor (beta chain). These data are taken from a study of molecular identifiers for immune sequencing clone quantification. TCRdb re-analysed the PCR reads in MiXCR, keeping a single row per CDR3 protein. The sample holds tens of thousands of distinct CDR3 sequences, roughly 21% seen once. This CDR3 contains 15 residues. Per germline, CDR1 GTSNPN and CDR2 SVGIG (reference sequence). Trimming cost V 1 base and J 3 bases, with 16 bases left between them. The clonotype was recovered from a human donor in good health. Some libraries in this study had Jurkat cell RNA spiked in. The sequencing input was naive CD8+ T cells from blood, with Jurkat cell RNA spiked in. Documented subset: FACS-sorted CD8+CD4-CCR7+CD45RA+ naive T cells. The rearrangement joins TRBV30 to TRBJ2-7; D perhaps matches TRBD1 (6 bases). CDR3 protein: CAWSARDTWFYEQYF. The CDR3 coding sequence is TGTGCCTGGAGTGCCCGGGACACCTGGTTCTACGAGCAGTACTTC.